Below are 17 T cell receptor beta chains sequenced from a single sample in a study of OX40 agonist ivuxolimab in advanced cancers. Produced via immunoSEQ multiplex PCR; TCRdb's table is partial and in-frame only. The sample comprises 80,000 or so clones, about 90% of which are singletons, and about 1.8% rests with the top ten. The sample consisted of CD4+ or CD8+ T cells sorted from blood, taken in a trial of the OX40 agonist ivuxolimab. The source is an adult with an advanced solid tumor such as melanoma, head and neck, liver or kidney cancer.

The chain couples TRBV7-8 to TRBJ2-3; D not resolved. There are 16 residues in the CDR3. The germline gives CDR1 SGHVS, CDR2 FQNEAQ. Trimming removed 6 bases from V and 2 bases from J, with 18 bases in between. CDR3 sequence: CASSPPGFAVTDTQYF. The CDR3 nucleotides are TGTGCCAGCAGTCCCCCTGGCTTTGCCGTCACAGATACGCAGTATTTT.

The chain links TRBV4-2 to TRBJ2-3; D not certain. The ends were cut back, 0 bases at V and 0 bases at J, with 4 bases in the middle. Per germline, CDR1 LGHNA and CDR2 YNFKEQ. CDR3 length: 14 amino acids. The CDR3 here is CASSQDSSTDTQYF. CDR3 coding DNA: TGTGCCAGCAGCCAAGATAGCAGCACAGATACGCAGTATTTT.

The gene calls are TRBV6-5 and TRBJ1-2, with 7 nucleotides matching TRBD1. The V segment lost 1 base and the J segment 7 bases; nucleotides outside the gene matches: 3. CDR3 length equals 13 residues. Germline CDR1 reads MNHEY; CDR2 reads SVGAGI. The CDR3 here is CASSYLGGSGYTF. The CDR3, as DNA: TGTGCCAGCAGTTACTTAGGGGGCTCTGGCTACACCTTC.

The chain links TRBV4-2 to TRBJ2-3; D could derive from TRBD1 or TRBD2 (7 bases each). Looked up from germline, CDR1 is LGHNA and CDR2 is YNFKEQ. This CDR3 region has 16 residues. V was clipped by 0 bases and J by 2 bases, with 12 bases between them. For the CDR3, the DNA is TGTGCCAGCAGCCAAGAGGGAGGGGGCCTCACAGATACGCAGTATTTT. It encodes CASSQEGGGLTDTQYF.

This clone came up once. The chain joins TRBV5-4 to TRBJ2-3; TRBD2 is a possible D gene (6 bases). In germline, CDR1 is SGHNT, CDR2 YYREEE (reference sequence). V lost 5 bases and J 5 bases, leaving 15 bases between the germline ends. This CDR3 has 14 residues. The CDR3 nucleotides are TGTGCCAGCAGTTCTGGGGGGAACATAGATACGCAGTATTTT. This translates into CASSSGGNIDTQYF.

The chain employs TRBV15 and TRBJ2-1; 8 nucleotides match TRBD2. CDR1 and CDR2 from the germline V gene are LNHNV and YYDKDF (reference sequence). This CDR3 is 15 amino acids long. Trimming took 5 bases from V and 2 from J; bases not matched to a gene: 5. As DNA, the CDR3 is TGTGCCACCAGCCCCCAGCGGGGGACCTACAATGAGCAGTTCTTC. This codes for CATSPQRGTYNEQFF.

This clone was recorded once. The V and J genes are TRBV15 and TRBJ1-4; D gene uncertain. The germline CDR1 and CDR2 sequences are LNHNV and YYDKDF (reference sequence). The CDR3 runs 15 residues. CDR3 protein: CATSHKGKSNEKLFF. In nucleotides, the CDR3 is TGTGCTACATCCCACAAAGGGAAATCTAATGAAAAACTGTTTTTT.

This sequence joins TRBV6-5 and TRBJ1-1; the match to TRBD1 covers 9 bases. This CDR3 is 14 amino acids long. From germline, CDR1 is MNHEY and CDR2 SVGAGI. Losses at the gene ends were 6 bases for V and 4 bases for J; bases not matched to a gene: 6. CDR3 loop: CASRYRGHSTEAFF. The CDR3 bases are TGTGCCAGCAGGTACAGGGGGCACAGCACTGAAGCTTTCTTT.

In this sample, this clone turned up a few times. V usage is TRBV5-6 and J usage is TRBJ1-5; no reliable D call. The germline V gene encodes CDR1 SGHDT and CDR2 YYEEEE. The CDR3 is 17 amino acids. Trimming shortened V by 4 bases and J by 0 bases, and 17 bases separated the two germline ends. CDR3 region: CASSLEEGSNSNQPQHF. For the CDR3, the DNA is TGTGCCAGCAGCCTTGAGGAGGGATCGAATAGCAATCAGCCCCAGCATTTT. The full variable domain, its missing parts supplied by reference TRBV5-6 and TRBJ1-5, is DAGVTQSPTHLIKTRGQQVTLRCSPKSGHDTVSWYQQALGQGPQFIFQYYEEEERQRGNFPDRFSGHQFPNYSSELNVNALLLGDSALYLCASSLEEGSNSNQPQHFGDGTRLSIL.

This sequence joins TRBV7-9 and TRBJ2-3; 10 nucleotides align to TRBD2. The V gene's germline CDR1 is SEHNR and CDR2 FQNEAQ (reference sequence). After removal of 8 bases from V and 4 bases from J, the junction contained 12 bases not matched to a gene. The CDR3 totals 16 residues. As DNA, the CDR3 is TGTGCCAGCGGCCTAACGAGCGGGGGGGCCGCAGATACGCAGTATTTT. This gives the protein CASGLTSGGAADTQYF.

The V gene is TRBV14, the J gene TRBJ2-7, with 9 bases lining up with TRBD2. The CDR3 contains 18 residues. CDR1 and CDR2 from the germline V gene are SGHDN and FVKESK. V lost 5 bases to trimming and J lost 0 bases; unmatched junction nucleotides: 14. CDR3 amino acids: CASSLIPRTSASSYEQYF. Written as DNA, the CDR3 is TGTGCCAGCAGCTTAATACCTCGGACTAGCGCCAGCTCCTACGAGCAGTACTTC.

The chain links TRBV4-1 to TRBJ1-3, with D possibly matching TRBD1 (6 bases). The CDR3 runs to 15 residues. Trimming stripped 6 bases from V and 4 bases from J, with 16 bases between. CDR1 and CDR2 (germline): MGHRA, YSYEKL. This CDR3 is CASSLTGDRGNTIYF. The CDR3 DNA reads TGCGCCAGCAGTCTAACGGGAGACAGGGGAAACACCATATATTTT.

The chain has TRBV5-4 and TRBJ1-1, with TRBD1 identical over 8 bases. The V gene's germline CDR1 is SGHNT and CDR2 YYREEE (reference sequence). CDR3 length: 15 amino acids. After removal of 3 bases from V and 4 bases from J, the junction contained 8 bases not matched to a gene. The CDR3 protein is CASSSGGYVGTEAFF. The CDR3 DNA follows: TGTGCCAGCAGCTCAGGGGGCTATGTGGGCACTGAAGCTTTCTTT.

The chain is built from TRBV5-6 and TRBJ2-2; 10 bases align to TRBD2. Trimming removed 1 base from V and 6 bases from J; junction bases left unmatched: 6. The CDR3 totals 16 residues. CDR1 and CDR2 (germline): SGHDT, YYEEEE. In nucleotides, the CDR3 is TGTGCCAGCAGCTTGAGAGCGGGGGGGCTCTCCGGGGAGCTGTTTTTT. It translates to CASSLRAGGLSGELFF. Combining the CDR3 with reference TRBV5-6 and TRBJ2-2 gives the whole variable domain DAGVTQSPTHLIKTRGQQVTLRCSPKSGHDTVSWYQQALGQGPQFIFQYYEEEERQRGNFPDRFSGHQFPNYSSELNVNALLLGDSALYLCASSLRAGGLSGELFFGEGSRLTVL.

The chain couples TRBV5-1 to TRBJ2-1; the D gene is possibly TRBD1 (6 bases). Germline CDR1 and CDR2: SGHRS and YFSETQ. The CDR3 has 13 amino acids. The ends were cut back, 4 bases at V and 5 bases at J, with 10 bases in the middle. The CDR3 loop reads CASSIGQNNEQFF. In DNA form, the CDR3 reads TGCGCCAGCAGCATTGGACAGAACAATGAGCAGTTCTTC.

This chain joins TRBV2 and TRBJ1-2; 8 bases fit TRBD1. There are 14 residues in the CDR3. Trimming cost V 4 bases and J 7 bases; bases outside gene matches: 8. Germline V gene sequence: CDR1 SNHLY, CDR2 FYNNEI. This chain's CDR3 is CASSGSWTGSGYTF. DNA of the CDR3: TGTGCCAGCAGTGGGTCGTGGACAGGGTCTGGCTACACCTTC.

The rearrangement uses TRBV7-7 and TRBJ2-2; 9 positions match TRBD2. The CDR3 covers 16 residues. V shed 3 bases and J 3 bases; nucleotides not matched to a gene: 5. Germline loops: CDR1 SSHAT, CDR2 FNYEAQ (reference sequence). CDR3 loop: CASSFLAGDYTGELFF. Written as DNA, the CDR3 is TGTGCCAGCAGCTTTTTAGCGGGAGATTACACCGGGGAGCTGTTTTTT.